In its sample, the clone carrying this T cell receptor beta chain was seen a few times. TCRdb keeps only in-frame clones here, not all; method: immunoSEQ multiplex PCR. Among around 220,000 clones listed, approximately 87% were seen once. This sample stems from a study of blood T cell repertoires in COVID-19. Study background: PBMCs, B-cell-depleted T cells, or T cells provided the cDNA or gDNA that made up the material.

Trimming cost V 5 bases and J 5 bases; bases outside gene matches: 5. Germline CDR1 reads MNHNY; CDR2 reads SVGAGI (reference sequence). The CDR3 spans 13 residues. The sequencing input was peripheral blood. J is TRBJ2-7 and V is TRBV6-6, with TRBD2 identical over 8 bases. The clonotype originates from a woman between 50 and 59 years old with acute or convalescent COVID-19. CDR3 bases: TGTGCCAGCAGTCCCACCGGGGGGGACGAGCAGTACTTC. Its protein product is CASSPTGGDEQYF.